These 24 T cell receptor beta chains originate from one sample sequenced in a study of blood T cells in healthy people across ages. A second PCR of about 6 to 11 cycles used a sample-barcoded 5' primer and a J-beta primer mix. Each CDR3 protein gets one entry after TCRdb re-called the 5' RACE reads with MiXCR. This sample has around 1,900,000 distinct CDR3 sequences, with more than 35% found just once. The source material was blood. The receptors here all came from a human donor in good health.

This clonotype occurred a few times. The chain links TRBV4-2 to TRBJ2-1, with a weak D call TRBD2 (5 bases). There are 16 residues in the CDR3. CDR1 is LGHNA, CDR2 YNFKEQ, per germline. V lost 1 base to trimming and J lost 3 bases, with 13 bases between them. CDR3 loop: CASSQGWNSDYNEQFF. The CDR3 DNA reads TGTGCCAGCAGCCAAGGCTGGAATAGCGACTACAATGAGCAGTTCTTC.

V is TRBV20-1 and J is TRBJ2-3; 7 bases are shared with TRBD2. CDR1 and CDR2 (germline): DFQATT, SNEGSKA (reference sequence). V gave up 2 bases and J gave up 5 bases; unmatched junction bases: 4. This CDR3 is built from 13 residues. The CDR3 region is CSARWGGGDTQYF. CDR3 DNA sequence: TGCAGTGCTAGATGGGGGGGTGGAGATACGCAGTATTTT.

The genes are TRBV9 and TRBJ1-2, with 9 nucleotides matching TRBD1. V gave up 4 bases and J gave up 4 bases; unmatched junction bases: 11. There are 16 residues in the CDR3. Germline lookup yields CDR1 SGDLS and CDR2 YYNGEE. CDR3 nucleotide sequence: TGTGCCAGCAGCCCCCCTGGTGGGACAGGGTTCTATGGCTACACCTTC. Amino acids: CASSPPGGTGFYGYTF.

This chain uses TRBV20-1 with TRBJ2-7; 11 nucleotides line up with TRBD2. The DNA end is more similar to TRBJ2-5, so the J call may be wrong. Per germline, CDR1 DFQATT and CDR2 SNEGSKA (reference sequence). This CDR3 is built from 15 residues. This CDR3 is CSVPIAGGVVETQYF. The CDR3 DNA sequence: TGCAGTGTTCCTATAGCGGGGGGGGTTGTCGAGACCCAGTACTTC.

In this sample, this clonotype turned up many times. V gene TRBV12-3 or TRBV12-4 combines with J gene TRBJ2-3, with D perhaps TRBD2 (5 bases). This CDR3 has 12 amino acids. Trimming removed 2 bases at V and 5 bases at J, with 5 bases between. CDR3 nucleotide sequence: TGTGCCAGCAGTTTACGGGGAGATACGCAGTATTTT. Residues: CASSLRGDTQYF.

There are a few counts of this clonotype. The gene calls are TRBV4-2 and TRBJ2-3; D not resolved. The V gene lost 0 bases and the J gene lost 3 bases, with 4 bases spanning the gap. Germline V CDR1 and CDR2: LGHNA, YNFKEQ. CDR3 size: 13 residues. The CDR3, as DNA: TGTGCCAGCAGCCAAGATTGGACAGATACGCAGTATTTT. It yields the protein CASSQDWTDTQYF.

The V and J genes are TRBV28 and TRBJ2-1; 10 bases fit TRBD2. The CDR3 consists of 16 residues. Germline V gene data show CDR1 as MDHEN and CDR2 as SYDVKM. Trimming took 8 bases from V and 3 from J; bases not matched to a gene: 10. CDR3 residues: CASGVAGGNNYNEQFF. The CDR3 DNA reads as TGTGCCAGCGGGGTAGCGGGGGGCAACAACTACAATGAGCAGTTCTTC.

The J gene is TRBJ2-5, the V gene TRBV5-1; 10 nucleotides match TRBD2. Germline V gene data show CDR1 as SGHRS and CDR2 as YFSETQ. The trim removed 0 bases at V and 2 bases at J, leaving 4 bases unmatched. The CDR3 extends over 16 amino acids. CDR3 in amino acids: CASSLVLAGGQETQYF. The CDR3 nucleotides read TGCGCCAGCAGCTTGGTATTAGCGGGGGGACAAGAGACCCAGTACTTC.

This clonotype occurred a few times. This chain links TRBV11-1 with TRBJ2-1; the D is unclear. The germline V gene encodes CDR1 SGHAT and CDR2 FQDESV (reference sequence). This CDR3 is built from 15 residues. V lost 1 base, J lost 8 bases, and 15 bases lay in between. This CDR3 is CASSLGAGQNYEQFF. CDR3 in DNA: TGTGCCAGCAGCTTAGGGGCAGGTCAAAACTATGAGCAGTTCTTC.

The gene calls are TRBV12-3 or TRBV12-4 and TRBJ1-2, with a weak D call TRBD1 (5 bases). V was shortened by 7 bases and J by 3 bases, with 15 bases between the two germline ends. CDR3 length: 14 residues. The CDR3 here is CASTKAGIYYGYTF. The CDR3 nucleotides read TGTGCCAGCACCAAGGCAGGGATTTACTATGGCTACACCTTC.

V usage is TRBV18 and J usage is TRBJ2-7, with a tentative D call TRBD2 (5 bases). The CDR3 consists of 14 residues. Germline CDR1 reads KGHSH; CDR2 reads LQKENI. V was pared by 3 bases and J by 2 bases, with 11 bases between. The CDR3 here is CASSPRARTYEQYF. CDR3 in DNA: TGTGCCAGCTCACCGAGGGCTAGGACCTACGAGCAGTACTTC.

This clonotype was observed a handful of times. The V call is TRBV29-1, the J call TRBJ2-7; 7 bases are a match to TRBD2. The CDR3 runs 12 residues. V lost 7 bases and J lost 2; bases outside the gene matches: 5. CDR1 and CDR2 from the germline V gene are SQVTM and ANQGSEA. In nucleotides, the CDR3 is TGCAGCGCTGGGGAGGGTACCTACGAGCAGTACTTC. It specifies CSAGEGTYEQYF.

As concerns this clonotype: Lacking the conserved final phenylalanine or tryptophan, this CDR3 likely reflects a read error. CDR3 sequence: CASAGTSGGYNEQFV. DNA of the CDR3: TGTGCCAGTGCCGGGACTAGCGGGGGTTACAATGAGCAGTTCGTC. The chain is built from TRBV7-3 and TRBJ2-1; TRBD2 aligns across 14 bases. Germline lookup yields CDR1 SGHTA and CDR2 FQGTGA. V lost 9 bases and J lost 4; bases outside the gene matches: 5. The CDR3 contains 15 residues.

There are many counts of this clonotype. CDR3 amino acids: CSVEESQGGEQYF. CDR3 coding DNA: TGCAGCGTTGAAGAGTCACAGGGTGGCGAGCAGTACTTC. The chain has TRBV29-1 and TRBJ2-7; D possibly corresponds to TRBD1 (6 bases). Trimming stripped 0 bases from V and 6 bases from J, with 12 bases between. Germline-derived CDR1 and CDR2 are SQVTM and ANQGSEA. CDR3 length: 13 amino acids.

This CDR3 reads CATKPAPLHAQYF. CDR3 DNA sequence: TGTGCCACCAAACCTGCGCCCCTTCATGCGCAGTATTTT. V is TRBV15 and J is TRBJ2-3, with D unresolved. CDR1 and CDR2 (germline): LNHNV, YYDKDF (reference sequence). Trimming shortened V by 7 bases and J by 10 bases, and 18 bases separated the two germline ends. This CDR3 has 13 amino acids.

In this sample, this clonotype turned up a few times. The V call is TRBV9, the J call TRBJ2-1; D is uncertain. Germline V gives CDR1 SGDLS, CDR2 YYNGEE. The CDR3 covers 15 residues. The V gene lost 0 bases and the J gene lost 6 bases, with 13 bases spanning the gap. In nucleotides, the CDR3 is TGTGCCAGCAGCGTAGGTCAAGGGATGGGCAATGAGCAGTTCTTC. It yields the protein CASSVGQGMGNEQFF.

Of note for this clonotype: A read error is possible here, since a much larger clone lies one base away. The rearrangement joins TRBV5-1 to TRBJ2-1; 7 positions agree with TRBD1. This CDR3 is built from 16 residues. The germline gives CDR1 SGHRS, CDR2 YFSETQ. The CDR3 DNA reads TGCGCCGGCAGCATCACAGGGGATCTTTCCTACAATGAGCAGTTCTTC. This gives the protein CAGSITGDLSYNEQFF.

For the CDR3, the DNA is TGCAGCGTTGAGGGCCAGGCGGGGGGATGGACTGAAGCTTTCTTT. This codes for CSVEGQAGGWTEAFF. The genes are TRBV29-1 and TRBJ1-1, with a weak D call TRBD1 (5 bases). Germline CDR1 SQVTM, CDR2 ANQGSEA. The CDR3 contains 15 residues. The V end lost 3 bases, the J end lost 5 bases, and 19 bases lay between the germline ends. The variable domain in full, completed from reference TRBV29-1 and TRBJ1-1, reads SAVISQKPSRDICQRGTSLTIQCQVDSQVTMMFWYRQQPGQSLTLIATANQGSEATYESGFVIDKFPISRPNLTFSTLTVSNMSPEDSSIYLCSVEGQAGGWTEAFFGQGTRLTVV.

CDR3 DNA sequence: TGTGCCAGCAGCTTATTTCAGGGAGAGGATGGCTACACCTTC. It codes for CASSLFQGEDGYTF. The chain joins TRBV7-2 to TRBJ1-2, with a weak D call TRBD1 (5 bases). The CDR3 is 14 amino acids. The ends were cut back, 2 bases at V and 6 bases at J, with 13 bases in the middle. Germline V gene data show CDR1 as SGHTA and CDR2 as FQGNSA.

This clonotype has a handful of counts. The CDR3 loop is CASQGLAAIHYNEQFF. The DNA for the CDR3 is TGTGCCAGCCAGGGACTAGCGGCGATTCACTACAATGAGCAGTTCTTC. The chain has TRBV6-2 or TRBV6-3 and TRBJ2-1; 11 bases match TRBD2. CDR1 and CDR2 (germline): MNHEY, SVGEGT. The V gene end was trimmed by 8 bases and the J gene end by 3 bases; junction bases not matched to a gene: 9. The CDR3 is 16 residues long.

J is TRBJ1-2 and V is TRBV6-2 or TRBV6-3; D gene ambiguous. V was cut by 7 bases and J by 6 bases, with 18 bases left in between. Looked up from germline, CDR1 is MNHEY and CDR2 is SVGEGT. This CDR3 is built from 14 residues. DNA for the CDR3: TGTGCCAGCACACATAGTTGGTCAGTCGATGGCTACACCTTC. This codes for CASTHSWSVDGYTF.

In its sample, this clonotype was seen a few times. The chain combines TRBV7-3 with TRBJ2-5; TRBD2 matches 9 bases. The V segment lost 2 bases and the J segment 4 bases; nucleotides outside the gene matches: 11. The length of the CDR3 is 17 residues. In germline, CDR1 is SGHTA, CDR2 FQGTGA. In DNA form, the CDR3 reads TGTGCCAGCAGCTTAGGTAGCGGGGGCCCCTTATCAGAGACCCAGTACTTC. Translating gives CASSLGSGGPLSETQYF.

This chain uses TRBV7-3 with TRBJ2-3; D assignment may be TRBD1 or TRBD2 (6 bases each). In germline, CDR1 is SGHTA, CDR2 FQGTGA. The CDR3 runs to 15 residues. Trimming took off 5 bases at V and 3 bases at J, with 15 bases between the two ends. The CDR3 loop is CASSALGGGTDTQYF. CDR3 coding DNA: TGTGCCAGCAGCGCCCTCGGGGGCGGAACAGATACGCAGTATTTT.

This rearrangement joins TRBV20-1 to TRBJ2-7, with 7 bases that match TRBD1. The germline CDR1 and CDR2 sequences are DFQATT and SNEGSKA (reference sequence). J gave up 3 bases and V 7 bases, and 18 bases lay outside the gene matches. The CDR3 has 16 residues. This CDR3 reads CSVELVEGAPLYEQYF. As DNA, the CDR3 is TGCAGTGTTGAACTGGTTGAGGGGGCCCCACTCTACGAGCAGTACTTC.